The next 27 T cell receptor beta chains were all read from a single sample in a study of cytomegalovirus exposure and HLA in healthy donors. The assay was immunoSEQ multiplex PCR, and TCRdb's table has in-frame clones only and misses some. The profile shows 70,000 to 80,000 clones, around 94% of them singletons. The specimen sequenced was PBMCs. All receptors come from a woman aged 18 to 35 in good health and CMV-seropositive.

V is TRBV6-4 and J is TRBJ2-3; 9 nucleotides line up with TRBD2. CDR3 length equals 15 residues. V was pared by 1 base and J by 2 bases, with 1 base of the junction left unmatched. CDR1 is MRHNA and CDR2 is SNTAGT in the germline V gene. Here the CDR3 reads CASSDLAGATDTQYF. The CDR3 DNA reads TGTGCCAGCAGTGACTTAGCGGGGGCCACAGATACGCAGTATTTT.

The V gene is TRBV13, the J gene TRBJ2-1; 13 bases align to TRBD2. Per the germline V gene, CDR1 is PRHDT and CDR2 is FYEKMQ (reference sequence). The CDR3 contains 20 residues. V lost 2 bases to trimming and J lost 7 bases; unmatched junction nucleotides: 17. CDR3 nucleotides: TGTGCCAGCAGCTTAACGCAGGGTGCTTCGGGACTAGCGGGGACAAATGAGCAGTTCTTC. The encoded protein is CASSLTQGASGLAGTNEQFF.

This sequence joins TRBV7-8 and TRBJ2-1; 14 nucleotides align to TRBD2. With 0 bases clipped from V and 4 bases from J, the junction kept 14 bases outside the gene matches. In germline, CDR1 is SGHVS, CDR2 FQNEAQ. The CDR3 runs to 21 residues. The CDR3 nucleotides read TGTGCCAGCAGCTTAGCGGTTTGGACTAGCGGGAGGTCTAGACCTTACAATGAGCAGTTCTTC. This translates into CASSLAVWTSGRSRPYNEQFF.

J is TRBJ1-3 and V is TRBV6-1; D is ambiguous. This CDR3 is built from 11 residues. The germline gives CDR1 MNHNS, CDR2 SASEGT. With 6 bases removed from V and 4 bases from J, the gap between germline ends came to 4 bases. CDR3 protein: CASSLGNTIYF. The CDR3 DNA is TGTGCCAGCAGCCTCGGAAACACCATATATTTT.

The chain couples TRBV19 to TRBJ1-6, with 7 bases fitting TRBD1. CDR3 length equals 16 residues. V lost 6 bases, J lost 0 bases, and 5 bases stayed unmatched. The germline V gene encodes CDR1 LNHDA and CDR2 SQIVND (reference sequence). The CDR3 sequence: CASRLDRSSYNSPLHF. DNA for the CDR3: TGTGCCAGTAGACTGGACAGGAGCTCCTATAATTCACCCCTCCACTTT.

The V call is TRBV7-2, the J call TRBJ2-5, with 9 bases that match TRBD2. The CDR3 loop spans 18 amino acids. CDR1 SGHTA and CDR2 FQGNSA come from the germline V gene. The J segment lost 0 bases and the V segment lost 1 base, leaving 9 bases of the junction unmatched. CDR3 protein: CASSLVGVLAGHQETQYF. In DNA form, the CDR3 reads TGTGCCAGCAGCTTAGTCGGGGTCCTAGCGGGGCACCAAGAGACCCAGTACTTC. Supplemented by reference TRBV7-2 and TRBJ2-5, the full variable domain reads GAGVSQSPSNKVTEKGKDVELRCDPISGHTALYWYRQSLGQGLEFLIYFQGNSAPDKSGLPSDRFSAERTGGSVSTLTIQRTQQEDSAVYLCASSLVGVLAGHQETQYFGPGTRLLVL.

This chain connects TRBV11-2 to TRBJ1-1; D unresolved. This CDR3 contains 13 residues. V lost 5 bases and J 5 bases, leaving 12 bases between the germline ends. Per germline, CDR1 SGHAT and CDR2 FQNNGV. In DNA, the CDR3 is TGTGCCAGCAGCCCCGGTCGGGGAACTGAAGCTTTCTTT. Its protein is CASSPGRGTEAFF.

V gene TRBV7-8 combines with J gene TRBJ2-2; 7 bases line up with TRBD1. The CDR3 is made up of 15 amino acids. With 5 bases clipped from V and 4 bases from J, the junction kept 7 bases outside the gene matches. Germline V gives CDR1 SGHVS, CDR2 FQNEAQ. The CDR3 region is CASSARQGPTGELFF. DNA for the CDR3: TGTGCCAGCAGCGCGCGACAGGGACCCACCGGGGAGCTGTTTTTT.

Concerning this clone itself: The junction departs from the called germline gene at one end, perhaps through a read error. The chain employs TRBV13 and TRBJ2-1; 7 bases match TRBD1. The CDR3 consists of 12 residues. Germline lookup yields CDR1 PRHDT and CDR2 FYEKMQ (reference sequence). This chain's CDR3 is CAARQGYNEQFF. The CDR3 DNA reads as TGCGCAGCGAGACAGGGCTACAATGAGCAGTTCTTC.

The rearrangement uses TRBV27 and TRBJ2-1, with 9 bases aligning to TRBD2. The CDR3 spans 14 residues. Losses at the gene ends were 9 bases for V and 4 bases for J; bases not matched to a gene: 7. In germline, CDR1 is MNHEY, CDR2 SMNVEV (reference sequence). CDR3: CASKIAGEYNEQFF. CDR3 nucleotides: TGTGCCAGTAAGATAGCGGGAGAATACAATGAGCAGTTCTTC.

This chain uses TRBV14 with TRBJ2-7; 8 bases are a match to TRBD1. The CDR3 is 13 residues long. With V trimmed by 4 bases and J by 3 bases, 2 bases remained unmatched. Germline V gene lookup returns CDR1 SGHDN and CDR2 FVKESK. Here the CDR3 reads CASSPGTGYEQYF. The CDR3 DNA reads TGTGCCAGCAGCCCGGGGACAGGCTACGAGCAGTACTTC. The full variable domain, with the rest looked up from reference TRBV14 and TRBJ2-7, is EAGVTQFPSHSVIEKGQTVTLRCDPISGHDNLYWYRRVMGKEIKFLLHFVKESKQDESGMPNNRFLAERTGGTYSTLKVQPAELEDSGVYFCASSPGTGYEQYFGPGTRLTVT.

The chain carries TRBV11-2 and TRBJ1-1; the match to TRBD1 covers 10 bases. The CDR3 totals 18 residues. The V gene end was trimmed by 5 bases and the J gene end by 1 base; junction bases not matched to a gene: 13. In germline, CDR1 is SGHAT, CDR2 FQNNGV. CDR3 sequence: CASSQIPGQGRRNTEAFF. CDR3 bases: TGTGCCAGCAGCCAAATCCCGGGACAGGGGAGAAGGAACACTGAAGCTTTCTTT.

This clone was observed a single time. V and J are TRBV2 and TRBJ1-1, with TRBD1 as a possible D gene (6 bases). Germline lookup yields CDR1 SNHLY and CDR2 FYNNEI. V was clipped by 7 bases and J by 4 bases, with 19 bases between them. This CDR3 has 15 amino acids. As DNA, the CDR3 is TGTGCCAGCACCTCCTTTGGGGGCGAGGGCACTGAAGCTTTCTTT. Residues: CASTSFGGEGTEAFF.

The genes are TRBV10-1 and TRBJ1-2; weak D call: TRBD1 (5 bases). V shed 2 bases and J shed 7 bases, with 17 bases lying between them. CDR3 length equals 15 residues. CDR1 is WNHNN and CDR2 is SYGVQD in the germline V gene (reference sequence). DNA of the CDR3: TGCGCCAGCAGTGAGCAGGGCCCGGCCGCTGCTGGCTACACCTTC. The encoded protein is CASSEQGPAAAGYTF.

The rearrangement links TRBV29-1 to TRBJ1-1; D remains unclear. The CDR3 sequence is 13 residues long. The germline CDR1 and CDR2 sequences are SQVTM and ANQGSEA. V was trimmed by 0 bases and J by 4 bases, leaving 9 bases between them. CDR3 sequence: CSVEESEGTEAFF. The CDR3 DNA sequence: TGCAGCGTTGAAGAGTCGGAGGGCACTGAAGCTTTCTTT.

This chain's CDR3 is CASSYAGGRQGNEQFF. The CDR3 region has the DNA TGTGCCAGCAGTTATGCGGGAGGACGTCAGGGAAATGAGCAGTTCTTC. This chain connects TRBV6-5 to TRBJ2-1; TRBD2 agrees at 8 bases. The V and J ends lost 3 bases and 7 bases, in that order; junction bases with no gene match: 11. CDR1 and CDR2 (germline): MNHEY, SVGAGI. This CDR3 is built from 16 residues.

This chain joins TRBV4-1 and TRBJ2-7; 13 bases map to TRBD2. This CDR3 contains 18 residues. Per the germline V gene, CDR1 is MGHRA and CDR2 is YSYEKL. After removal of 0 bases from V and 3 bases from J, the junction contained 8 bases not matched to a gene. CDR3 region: CASSQEFPRTSGSYEQYF. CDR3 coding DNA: TGCGCCAGCAGCCAAGAATTCCCGAGGACTAGCGGGAGCTACGAGCAGTACTTC.

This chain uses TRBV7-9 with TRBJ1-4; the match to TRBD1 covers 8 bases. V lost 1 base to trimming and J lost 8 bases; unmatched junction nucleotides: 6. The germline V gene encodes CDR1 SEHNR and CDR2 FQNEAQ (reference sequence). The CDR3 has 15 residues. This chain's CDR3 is CASSLGSRGREKLFF. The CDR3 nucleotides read TGTGCCAGCAGCTTAGGGTCCAGGGGGCGAGAAAAACTGTTTTTT.

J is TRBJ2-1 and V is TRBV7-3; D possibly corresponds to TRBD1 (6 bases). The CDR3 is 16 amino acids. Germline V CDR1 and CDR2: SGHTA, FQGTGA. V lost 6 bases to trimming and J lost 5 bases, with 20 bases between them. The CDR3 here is CASSPSYGQTNNEQFF. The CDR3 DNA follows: TGTGCCAGCAGTCCCTCCTATGGACAGACAAACAATGAGCAGTTCTTC.

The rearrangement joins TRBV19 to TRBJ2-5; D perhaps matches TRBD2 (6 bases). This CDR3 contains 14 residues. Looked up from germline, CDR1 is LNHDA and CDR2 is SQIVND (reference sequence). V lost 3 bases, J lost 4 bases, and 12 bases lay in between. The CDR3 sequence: CASSIPLAPETQYF. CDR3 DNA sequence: TGTGCCAGTAGTATTCCCCTAGCGCCAGAGACCCAGTACTTC.

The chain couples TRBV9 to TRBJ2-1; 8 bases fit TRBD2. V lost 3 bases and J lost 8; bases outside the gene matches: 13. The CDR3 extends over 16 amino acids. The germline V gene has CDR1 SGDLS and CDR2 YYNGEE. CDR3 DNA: TGTGCCAGCAGCGGGGTGATTACTAGCGGTAGCGATGAGCAGTTCTTC. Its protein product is CASSGVITSGSDEQFF.

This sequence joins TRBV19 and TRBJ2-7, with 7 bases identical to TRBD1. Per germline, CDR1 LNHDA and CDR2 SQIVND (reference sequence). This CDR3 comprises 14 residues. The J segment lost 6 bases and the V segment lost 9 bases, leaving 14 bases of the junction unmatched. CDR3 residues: CASAATGRRGEQYF. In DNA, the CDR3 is TGTGCCAGCGCCGCGACAGGGAGAAGGGGCGAGCAGTACTTC.

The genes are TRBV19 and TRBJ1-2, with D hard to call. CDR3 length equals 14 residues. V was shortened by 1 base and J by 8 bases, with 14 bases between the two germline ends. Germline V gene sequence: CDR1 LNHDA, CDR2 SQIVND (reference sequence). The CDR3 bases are TGTGCCAGTAGTATAGGTGGAGCAGCGAGCGGCTACACCTTC. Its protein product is CASSIGGAASGYTF.

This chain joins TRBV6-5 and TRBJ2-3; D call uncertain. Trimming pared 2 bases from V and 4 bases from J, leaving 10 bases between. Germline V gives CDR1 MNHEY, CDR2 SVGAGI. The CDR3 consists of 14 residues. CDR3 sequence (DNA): TGTGCCAGCAGTTACGCGGTAGTCCCAGATACGCAGTATTTT. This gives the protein CASSYAVVPDTQYF.

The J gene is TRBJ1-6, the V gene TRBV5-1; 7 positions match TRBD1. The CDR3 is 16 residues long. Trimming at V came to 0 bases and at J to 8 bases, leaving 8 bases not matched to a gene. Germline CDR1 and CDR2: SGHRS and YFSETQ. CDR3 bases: TGCGCCAGCAGCTTGGAATCCACAGGGGCCGATTCACCCCTCCACTTT. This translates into CASSLESTGADSPLHF.

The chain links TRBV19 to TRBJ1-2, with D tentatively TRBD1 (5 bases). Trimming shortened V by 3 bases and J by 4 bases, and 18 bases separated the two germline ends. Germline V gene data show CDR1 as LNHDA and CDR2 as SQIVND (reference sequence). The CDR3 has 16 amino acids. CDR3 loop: CASSIDGGPGGYGYTF. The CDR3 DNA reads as TGTGCCAGTAGTATTGATGGAGGGCCCGGGGGCTATGGCTACACCTTC.

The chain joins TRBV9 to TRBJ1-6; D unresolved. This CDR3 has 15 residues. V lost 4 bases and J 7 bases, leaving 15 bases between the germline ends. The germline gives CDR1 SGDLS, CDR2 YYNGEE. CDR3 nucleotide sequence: TGTGCCAGCAGCCCCCGGGAGTTGGGGAATTCACCCCTCCACTTT. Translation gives CASSPRELGNSPLHF. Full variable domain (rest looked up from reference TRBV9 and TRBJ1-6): DSGVTQTPKHLITATGQRVTLRCSPRSGDLSVYWYQQSLDQGLQFLIQYYNGEERAKGNILERFSAQQFPDLHSELNLSSLELGDSALYFCASSPRELGNSPLHFGNGTRLTVT.